This T cell receptor beta chain was obtained from a study of PD-1 blockade in classical Hodgkin lymphoma (dated by TCRdb to 2020 to 2021). With regard to the full study: Nivolumab dosing was 3 mg/kg intravenously every 2 weeks, continuing until either disease progression or unacceptable toxicity. To define a peripheral blood immune signature of response to PD-1 blockade in classical Hodgkin lymphoma, the study combined TCR beta sequencing with CyTOF. Study-wide conclusions, independent of this receptor: Trial patients achieving complete response had baseline diversity similar to newly diagnosed patients, whereas partial responders and progressors had significantly lower diversity. Newly diagnosed patients were reported to have lower baseline TCR diversity than healthy donors, and relapsed/refractory patients were reported to have lower baseline TCR diversity still. Lower diversity was observed in patients in whom nivolumab was started less than 1 year after ASCT, and these patients were excluded from later analyses so that confounding by immune reconstitution would be avoided. The study was restricted to a single clinical trial cohort, and the causes of repertoire differences, possibly disease activity or prior therapy, were left undefined. By C4D1, a significant rise was seen in CD4+ TCR diversity but not in CD8+ TCR diversity (p=0.0027 vs p=0.16), and the rise was most apparent among complete responders (p=0.02).

The Qiagen DNeasy kit was used to extract genomic DNA from unsorted PBMCs and from the negatively selected CD4+ and CD8+ fractions. Amplification of TCR beta CDR3 regions was done by immunoSEQ multiplex PCR with primers that anneal to V and J segments. A synthetic immune receptor repertoire was used to minimize amplification bias, and any remaining bias was removed computationally after sequencing. Processing in the source paper ran as follows. Repertoire diversity was quantified as the Shannon entropy index using custom Python scripts. Unsorted, CD4+ and CD8+ repertoires were analyzed separately, except for combined analyses in which CD4+ and CD8+ sequences were merged in silico. A clone counted as expanded when the clone's frequency after treatment rose at least 2-fold relative to C1D1, and clones undetected at baseline were given a pseudocount of 0.5. Clones with 0 or 1 copy at C1D1 were defined as singleton clones, while clones with 2 or more copies were defined as non-singleton clones. Clones expanded in unsorted samples were annotated as CD4+, CD8+ or unknown by matching protein sequences in sorted samples from the same patient. Wilcoxon tests were applied to paired samples to test diversity changes from C1D1 to C4D1. Held by TCRdb, this immuneACCESS table contains in-frame sequences only and omits some clones. Under half of the omission traces to an unresolved V gene where checked; the cause of the rest is unknown. V and J calls and clone size are copied from that table; D and trimming were computed from the DNA. Counted in this sample were some 21,000 clones; about 70% of them appeared once. Of the sample, under 25% is held by the ten largest clones.

Explained via the paper, the time point label denotes: cycle 4 day 1 (C4D1), after less than 7 weeks of nivolumab. All trial patients had relapsed after autologous stem cell transplantation, with cohorts A, B and C differing in prior brentuximab vedotin exposure. The trial cohort comprised some 60 patients with relapsed/refractory classical Hodgkin lymphoma whose best overall responses were complete response, partial response or progressive disease. Trial patients were treated with single-agent nivolumab in the multi-cohort phase II CheckMate 205 trial. Best overall response was determined by an independent review committee according to the 2007 International Working Group response criteria. Trial PBMCs were collected immediately before nivolumab initiation (C1D1) and during therapy at cycle 2 day 1 and cycle 4 day 1. Peripheral blood was collected in 8 mL Vacutainer Cell Preparation Tubes, from which PBMCs were isolated by centrifugation and then cryopreserved.

The cysteine opens and the phenylalanine closes a CDR3 of 13 amino acids. The read is trimmed to its CDR3 DNA, 39 bases read in frame from base 1. The germline V gene (reference sequence) gives CDR1 as SSHAT and CDR2 as FNYEAQ. V and J are truncated by 5 bases and 4 bases respectively, leaving an intervening sequence of 8 bases. In its sample, this clone was seen once. Its antigen is currently not known. There are no base qualities to consult, and no much larger clone falls within one base. The sequence came from a human donor with classical Hodgkin lymphoma. The input for sequencing was peripheral blood mononuclear cells (PBMCs), taken before the fourth cycle of nivolumab. In this chain, TRBV7-7 is recombined with TRBJ2-2; no confident D gene assignment can be made. The DNA reads TGTGCCAGCAGCCCCACAAGCACCGGGGAGCTGTTTTTT. Its product reads: CASSPTSTGELFF.